Included here is one T cell receptor beta chain sequence, with context. The CDR3 loop spans 18 amino acids. CDR1 and CDR2 from the germline V gene are SGHTA and FQGNSA. The ends lost 1 base at V and 5 bases at J; junction bases unmatched: 16. As originally analysed: Scientists estimated how many nucleated cells there were by amplifying reference gene primers. Repertoires were generated with immunoSEQ multiplex PCR, while TCRdb's copy carries only in-frame clones and drops some. D and trimming come from the DNA, and the V and J calls and clone size come from that table. This sample yields about 220,000 clones, of which around four fifths are seen a single time; roughly 5.3% belongs to the top ten. These data belong to a study of blood T cell repertoires in COVID-19. Background on the study: From the United States, Italy and Spain came samples of acute and convalescent COVID-19. PBMCs, B-cell-depleted T cells, or T cells were the source of the cDNA or gDNA that made up the material.

This clonotype originated in a woman aged 60 to 75 who had recovered from COVID-19. The chain links TRBV7-2 to TRBJ2-5, with TRBD1 identical over 7 bases. What was sequenced was peripheral blood. CDR3 bases: TGTGCCAGCAGCTTAGAAGAGGGGGCGAGTCCGTTGACCGAGACCCAGTACTTC. It yields the protein CASSLEEGASPLTETQYF.